Shown below are 12 T cell receptor beta chains from a single sample sequenced in a study of blood T cell repertoires in COVID-19. Data came from immunoSEQ multiplex PCR; TCRdb stores just in-frame clones and leaves some out. The table lists roughly 94,000 clones, 84% of them singletons. Sequencing was carried out using peripheral blood. These receptors came from a man aged 55 to 70 with acute or convalescent COVID-19.

The CDR3 loop is CASTYTGAYYGYTF. The CDR3 DNA sequence: TGTGCCAGCACCTATACAGGGGCGTACTATGGCTACACCTTC. The chain uses TRBV5-6 and TRBJ1-2; 7 nucleotides match TRBD1. CDR3 length: 14 residues. J was trimmed by 3 bases and V by 6 bases; bases with no gene match: 8. Germline V gene lookup returns CDR1 SGHDT and CDR2 YYEEEE. Variable domain in full (rest from reference TRBV5-6 and TRBJ1-2): DAGVTQSPTHLIKTRGQQVTLRCSPKSGHDTVSWYQQALGQGPQFIFQYYEEEERQRGNFPDRFSGHQFPNYSSELNVNALLLGDSALYLCASTYTGAYYGYTFGSGTRLTVV.

The V call is TRBV5-4, the J call TRBJ1-1, with D hard to call. Deletions cut 2 bases from V and 3 bases from J, with 11 bases between. CDR3 length: 14 amino acids. The V gene's germline CDR1 is SGHNT and CDR2 YYREEE (reference sequence). CDR3 protein: CASSFSVGDTEAFF. The DNA of the CDR3 is TGTGCCAGCAGCTTCTCAGTGGGAGACACTGAAGCTTTCTTT.

The J gene is TRBJ1-2, the V gene TRBV5-1, with D possibly being TRBD1 (6 bases). Germline V lookup: CDR1 SGHRS, CDR2 YFSETQ. Trimming removed 0 bases from V and 5 bases from J, with 8 bases in between. CDR3 length: 13 residues. The CDR3 reads CASSLEDSYGYTF. DNA of the CDR3: TGCGCCAGCAGCTTGGAGGACAGTTATGGCTACACCTTC.

In this sample, this clone turned up once. J is TRBJ1-4 and V is TRBV3-1 (or the pseudogene TRBV3-2); D may be TRBD1 (5 bases). V lost 1 base and J lost 0, with 15 bases in between. Looked up from germline, CDR1 is LGHDT and CDR2 is YNNKEL (reference sequence). CDR3 length: 18 amino acids. The CDR3 DNA follows: TGTGCCAGCAGCCAAGTCTGGCAGGGCCCCACAACTAATGAAAAACTGTTTTTT. As protein: CASSQVWQGPTTNEKLFF.

V is TRBV15 and J is TRBJ1-5; D unresolved. Trimming took off 1 base at V and 7 bases at J, with 23 bases between the two ends. There are 18 residues in the CDR3. The V gene's germline CDR1 is LNHNV and CDR2 YYDKDF (reference sequence). CDR3 DNA: TGTGCCACCAGCAGAGCTCTTTCACGATTGTTTCGTGGCCAGCCCCAGCATTTT. It encodes CATSRALSRLFRGQPQHF.

The rearrangement links TRBV7-2 to TRBJ2-2; 8 bases agree with TRBD2. Per germline, CDR1 SGHTA and CDR2 FQGNSA. The CDR3 has 16 residues. J lost 6 bases, V lost 5 bases, and 11 bases had no gene match. In DNA, the CDR3 is TGTGCCAGCAGCCCCCAGGGACTAGTCTTTTCCGGGGAGCTGTTTTTT. Its translation: CASSPQGLVFSGELFF. The full variable domain, rest sourced from reference TRBV7-2 and TRBJ2-2, is GAGVSQSPSNKVTEKGKDVELRCDPISGHTALYWYRQSLGQGLEFLIYFQGNSAPDKSGLPSDRFSAERTGGSVSTLTIQRTQQEDSAVYLCASSPQGLVFSGELFFGEGSRLTVL.

The V gene is TRBV5-1, the J gene TRBJ2-3; 8 bases line up with TRBD2. This CDR3 is 14 amino acids long. Trimming took 3 bases from V and 6 from J; bases not matched to a gene: 6. Germline CDR1 reads SGHRS; CDR2 reads YFSETQ. CDR3 nucleotides: TGCGCCAGCAGCTCGGGGGGGCCATATGATACGCAGTATTTT. Translating it yields CASSSGGPYDTQYF.

This clone was observed once. The J gene is TRBJ1-4, the V gene TRBV7-2, with 9 positions matching TRBD1. CDR1 and CDR2 (germline): SGHTA, FQGNSA. The V segment lost 4 bases and the J segment 4 bases; nucleotides outside the gene matches: 1. This CDR3 is 14 amino acids long. CDR3 in DNA: TGTGCCAGCAGCTCGGACAGGGGTAATGAAAAACTGTTTTTT. Translation: CASSSDRGNEKLFF.

This chain links TRBV5-6 with TRBJ1-1, with a possible D match to TRBD1 (6 bases). The V gene's germline CDR1 is SGHDT and CDR2 YYEEEE. This CDR3 region has 15 residues. V gave up 2 bases and J gave up 5 bases, with 16 bases separating them. DNA for the CDR3: TGTGCCAGCAGCTTCCTAGACAGGCCGGGGACTGAAGCTTTCTTT. Translation: CASSFLDRPGTEAFF.

This clone was recorded once. This chain joins TRBV28 and TRBJ1-6; D is perhaps TRBD1 (5 bases). The CDR3 totals 19 residues. Germline V gene data show CDR1 as MDHEN and CDR2 as SYDVKM. The germline V and J ends were trimmed by 3 bases and 9 bases, with 27 bases remaining between them. Written as DNA, the CDR3 is TGTGCCAGCAGTTTTGCTCGGAGGGGAACCCAAAGTTTGCGTTCACCCCTCCACTTT. This gives the protein CASSFARRGTQSLRSPLHF.

The V and J genes are TRBV7-3 and TRBJ1-2; 10 positions match TRBD1. The CDR3 consists of 14 residues. V dropped 4 bases and J dropped 8; count of bases not matched to a gene: 7. Germline CDR1 and CDR2: SGHTA and FQGTGA. CDR3 region: CASSYRQGAGGYTF. CDR3 sequence (DNA): TGTGCCAGCAGCTATCGACAGGGGGCGGGAGGCTACACCTTC.

This clone has just a few counts. The V call is TRBV6-4, the J call TRBJ2-1, with D possibly TRBD2 on 6 matching bases. V lost 2 bases to trimming and J lost 8 bases, with 19 bases between them. The CDR3 covers 16 residues. The germline V gene has CDR1 MRHNA and CDR2 SNTAGT. The CDR3, as DNA: TGTGCCAGCAGTGACGGGGCCGGGGGTAGCGTCGATGAGCAGTTCTTC. Translating it yields CASSDGAGGSVDEQFF.